These 18 T cell receptor beta chains came from one sample sequenced in a study of vaccination effects on CD4 cells after COVID-19. Sequencing in the ViraFEST assay came after antigen-specific CD4+ T cells had been expanded with viral peptide pools, which were used to stimulate PBMC. Subsequent to 10 days of culture, CD4+ T cells were isolated. Two-dose BNT162b2 or mRNA-1273 vaccination was given to participants. Sequencing used immunoSEQ multiplex PCR; TCRdb keeps in-frame clones, though not all of them. The sample includes tens of thousands of clones, roughly four fifths of them seen just once. No antigen is known for these receptors. The source was CD4+ T cells from PBMCs cultured with HCoV-NL63 spike peptides, collected after COVID-19 vaccination. Receptor source: a human donor who received a COVID-19 vaccine. Some clones in this sample may be carry-over from other donors' samples.

The chain combines TRBV18 with TRBJ1-5; tentative D call: TRBD1 (5 bases). The CDR3 is made up of 13 amino acids. Trimming removed 3 bases at V and 11 bases at J, with 14 bases between. In germline, CDR1 is KGHSH, CDR2 LQKENI. CDR3 sequence (DNA): TGTGCCAGCTCACCTAGTGGTCAAGGGGCCCAGCATTTT. It codes for CASSPSGQGAQHF.

The gene calls are TRBV4-2 and TRBJ2-3, with TRBD2 matching over 7 bases. CDR3 length: 16 amino acids. Germline V lookup: CDR1 LGHNA, CDR2 YNFKEQ. The ends lost 2 bases at V and 2 bases at J; junction bases unmatched: 7. CDR3 amino acids: CASSQLSGLDTDTQYF. DNA of the CDR3: TGTGCCAGCAGCCAACTGAGTGGACTAGACACAGATACGCAGTATTTT.

The CDR3 here is CASSPGVFAGANVLTF. Here the CDR3 DNA reads TGTGCCAGCAGTCCGGGTGTGTTCGCTGGGGCCAACGTCCTGACTTTC. V and J are TRBV6-6 and TRBJ2-6; no definite D call. The CDR3 runs to 16 residues. Trimming pared 5 bases from V and 2 bases from J, leaving 13 bases between. Germline CDR1 reads MNHNY; CDR2 reads SVGAGI (reference sequence).

The rearrangement joins TRBV7-2 to TRBJ2-1, with TRBD1 identical over 7 bases. V was pared by 6 bases and J by 7 bases, with 9 bases of the junction left unmatched. Germline V CDR1 and CDR2: SGHTA, FQGNSA. This CDR3 region has 14 residues. The CDR3 is CASRTRDSFNEQFF. The CDR3 bases are TGTGCCAGCAGGACCCGGGACAGTTTTAATGAGCAGTTCTTC.

The chain links TRBV24-1 to TRBJ1-6; D is unclear. Germline V gene lookup returns CDR1 KGHDR and CDR2 SFDVKD. With 4 bases removed from V and 6 bases from J, the gap between germline ends came to 9 bases. The CDR3 is 14 residues long. CDR3 bases: TGTGCCACCAGTGAAGGTTCGGTTAATTCACCCCTCCACTTT. Translated, it gives CATSEGSVNSPLHF.

CDR3: CASSQLNGELFF. For the CDR3, the DNA is TGTGCCAGCAGCCAGCTAAACGGGGAGCTGTTTTTT. V gene TRBV3-1 (or the pseudogene TRBV3-2) combines with J gene TRBJ2-2; D remains unclear. Trimming took 3 bases from V and 7 from J, leaving 6 bases between them. Germline lookup yields CDR1 LGHDT and CDR2 YNNKEL (reference sequence). This CDR3 contains 12 residues.

There are a few counts of this clone. The chain links TRBV3-1 (or the pseudogene TRBV3-2) to TRBJ2-1; D is possibly TRBD1 or TRBD2 (5 bases each). Germline V gives CDR1 LGHDT, CDR2 YNNKEL (reference sequence). The CDR3 is 16 amino acids. V was trimmed by 0 bases and J by 4 bases, leaving 13 bases between them. The CDR3 nucleotides read TGTGCCAGCAGCCAAGATTTAGGGACCGTATACAATGAGCAGTTCTTC. It yields the protein CASSQDLGTVYNEQFF.

The chain couples TRBV5-1 to TRBJ1-3, with 10 bases identical to TRBD1. Germline V lookup: CDR1 SGHRS, CDR2 YFSETQ. After removal of 4 bases from V and 4 bases from J, the junction contained 8 bases not matched to a gene. The CDR3 extends over 16 amino acids. DNA for the CDR3: TGCGCCAGCAGCCCGGGTCCGGGACAGGGGGGAAACACCATATATTTT. This encodes CASSPGPGQGGNTIYF.

This clone was counted a few times. The genes are TRBV19 and TRBJ1-3; D uncertain. Trimming pared 5 bases from V and 0 bases from J, leaving 8 bases between. Germline lookup yields CDR1 LNHDA and CDR2 SQIVND (reference sequence). The CDR3 sequence is 14 residues long. The CDR3: CASSSVSSGNTIYF. The CDR3 nucleotides read TGTGCCAGTAGTTCCGTCAGCTCTGGAAACACCATATATTTT.

The chain couples TRBV18 to TRBJ1-5; D unclear. Per the germline V gene, CDR1 is KGHSH and CDR2 is LQKENI. The CDR3 runs to 14 residues. V dropped 1 base and J dropped 4 bases, with 8 bases sitting between them. The CDR3 nucleotides read TGTGCCAGCTCACCACAGGCGGAAAATCAGCCCCAGCATTTT. Its protein is CASSPQAENQPQHF. The whole variable domain, remainder taken from reference TRBV18 and TRBJ1-5, is NAGVMQNPRHLVRRRGQEARLRCSPMKGHSHVYWYRQLPEEGLKFMVYLQKENIIDESGMPKERFSAEFPKEGPSILRIQQVVRGDSAAYFCASSPQAENQPQHFGDGTRLSIL.

This sequence joins TRBV28 and TRBJ2-7; 8 positions agree with TRBD1. Trimming cost V 3 bases and J 3 bases; bases outside gene matches: 4. The V gene's germline CDR1 is MDHEN and CDR2 SYDVKM. This CDR3 spans 14 amino acids. The CDR3 DNA sequence: TGTGCCAGCAGTTTCAATGGACAGGGCTACGAGCAGTACGTC. It is translated as CASSFNGQGYEQYV.

The gene calls are TRBV9 and TRBJ2-3; D unresolved. Germline loops: CDR1 SGDLS, CDR2 YYNGEE. CDR3 size: 14 residues. V was clipped by 0 bases and J by 0 bases, with 5 bases between them. CDR3 region: CASSVGVSTDTQYF. The CDR3 DNA sequence: TGTGCCAGCAGCGTAGGAGTGAGCACAGATACGCAGTATTTT.

This sequence joins TRBV5-1 and TRBJ2-5, with D perhaps matching TRBD2 (6 bases). Trimming shortened V by 0 bases and J by 5 bases, and 14 bases separated the two germline ends. This CDR3 contains 15 residues. CDR1 SGHRS and CDR2 YFSETQ come from the germline V gene. The CDR3 spells CASSLAFGGEETQYF. The CDR3 DNA reads TGCGCCAGCAGCTTGGCTTTTGGAGGGGAGGAGACCCAGTACTTC. Full variable domain (outside the CDR3, taken from reference TRBV5-1 and TRBJ2-5): KAGVTQTPRYLIKTRGQQVTLSCSPISGHRSVSWYQQTPGQGLQFLFEYFSETQRNKGNFPGRFSGRQFSNSRSEMNVSTLELGDSALYLCASSLAFGGEETQYFGPGTRLLVL.

In this sample, this clone turned up once. V is TRBV7-2 and J is TRBJ1-5, with a possible D match to TRBD1 (5 bases). The CDR3 spans 17 residues. Trimming cost V 1 base and J 6 bases, with 19 bases left between them. Germline-derived CDR1 and CDR2 are SGHTA and FQGNSA. For the CDR3, the DNA is TGTGCCAGCAGCTTAGTAAGTTCCAGGGTGGAAGGTCAGCCCCAGCATTTT. This sequence encodes CASSLVSSRVEGQPQHF. Filled out from reference TRBV7-2 and TRBJ1-5, the complete variable domain reads GAGVSQSPSNKVTEKGKDVELRCDPISGHTALYWYRQSLGQGLEFLIYFQGNSAPDKSGLPSDRFSAERTGGSVSTLTIQRTQQEDSAVYLCASSLVSSRVEGQPQHFGDGTRLSIL.

This rearrangement joins TRBV19 to TRBJ2-1; D uncertain. The CDR3 is 16 amino acids. The germline V gene encodes CDR1 LNHDA and CDR2 SQIVND (reference sequence). The V end was cut by 5 bases, the J end by 10 bases, with 24 bases between. The CDR3 sequence is CASSFTAGIGGREQFF. The CDR3 DNA sequence: TGTGCCAGTAGTTTTACGGCCGGAATCGGCGGACGGGAGCAGTTCTTC.

This clone was detected once. The V gene is TRBV28, the J gene TRBJ1-1; D gene uncertain. The V and J ends lost 3 bases and 1 base respectively, with 15 bases between them. The CDR3 contains 16 residues. The germline CDR1 and CDR2 sequences are MDHEN and SYDVKM. The CDR3 here is CASSFGRPGKNTEAFF. In DNA form, the CDR3 reads TGTGCCAGCAGTTTCGGACGGCCGGGGAAGAACACTGAAGCTTTCTTT.

In this sample, this clone turned up a few times. The genes are TRBV5-4 and TRBJ2-7; D gene unclear. Trimming pared 1 base from V and 4 bases from J, leaving 6 bases between. This CDR3 has 12 residues. The germline V gene encodes CDR1 SGHNT and CDR2 YYREEE (reference sequence). CDR3 sequence (DNA): TGTGCCAGCAGCTTGTTCGGGTACGAGCAGTACGTC. Its protein product is CASSLFGYEQYV.

This chain joins TRBV7-9 and TRBJ1-1; D unclear. V dropped 1 base and J dropped 1 base, with 4 bases sitting between them. The CDR3 contains 13 residues. Germline CDR1 SEHNR, CDR2 FQNEAQ (reference sequence). This CDR3 is CASSLVKNTEAFF. The CDR3 nucleotides are TGTGCCAGCAGCTTAGTGAAGAACACTGAAGCTTTCTTT.